These 4 T cell receptor beta chains were all obtained from the same sample, sequenced in a study of blood T cells in healthy people across ages. The second PCR ran 7 to 11 cycles with a sample-barcoded 5' primer and J-beta primers. TCRdb re-analysed the 5' RACE reads in MiXCR, keeping a single row per CDR3 protein. The data contain 380,000 or so distinct CDR3 sequences, more than 45% of them singletons. The sample comprised blood. The receptors were sampled from a man between 60 and 75 years old in good health.

This clonotype occurred once. The chain uses TRBV28 and TRBJ2-5, with TRBD1 matching over 9 bases. The closer fit of TRBJ2-7 to the DNA end suggests the J call may be wrong. Germline loops: CDR1 MDHEN, CDR2 SYDVKM. The CDR3 is made up of 14 amino acids. CDR3 nucleotide sequence: TGTGCCAGTGGCGGCCCGGGGACAGGGTACGAGCAGTACTTC. Protein product: CASGGPGTGYEQYF.

This clonotype was found many times. The J gene is TRBJ2-5, the V gene TRBV6-1; no firm D call. The CDR3 runs to 16 residues. Trimming cost V 0 bases and J 1 base, with 12 bases left between them. CDR1 and CDR2 from the germline V gene are MNHNS and SASEGT. CDR3 in DNA: TGTGCCAGCAGTGAAGCGGGGTTGACAACCCAAGAGACCCAGTACTTC. It codes for CASSEAGLTTQETQYF.

In its sample, this clonotype was seen a few times. The chain uses TRBV29-1 and TRBJ1-1; possibly TRBD1 for D (6 bases). In germline, CDR1 is SQVTM, CDR2 ANQGSEA. The CDR3 contains 14 residues. Trimming removed 7 bases from V and 4 bases from J, with 19 bases in between. The CDR3 DNA sequence: TGCAGCGCCTGCCTGCAGGGGCGGGTCACTGAAGCTTTCTTT. Its protein is CSACLQGRVTEAFF.

This rearrangement joins TRBV2 to TRBJ2-1; 9 bases align to TRBD1. The junction had 7 bases not matched to a gene; V was cut back by 6 bases and J by 7 bases. Germline V lookup: CDR1 SNHLY, CDR2 FYNNEI. This CDR3 contains 14 residues. The CDR3 here is CASSRDRVSNEQFF. In nucleotides, the CDR3 is TGTGCCAGCAGCCGGGACAGGGTCTCAAATGAGCAGTTCTTC.